One sample yielded the 14 T cell receptor beta chains listed below, sequenced in a study of blood T cell repertoires in COVID-19. Repertoires were generated with immunoSEQ multiplex PCR, while TCRdb's copy carries only in-frame clones and drops some. The sample has some 200,000 clones; roughly 80% are singletons. The source material was peripheral blood. These receptors were obtained from a woman aged 70 to 79 with acute or convalescent COVID-19.

The J gene is TRBJ2-7, the V gene TRBV19; 8 bases map to TRBD2. J gave up 5 bases and V 6 bases, and 3 bases lay outside the gene matches. The germline CDR1 and CDR2 sequences are LNHDA and SQIVND (reference sequence). The CDR3 has 12 residues. The DNA of the CDR3 is TGTGCCAGTAGCCTTAGCGGGAACGAGCAGTACTTC. Its protein product is CASSLSGNEQYF.

This clone has a handful of counts. V and J are TRBV6-5 and TRBJ2-7, with TRBD1 matching over 7 bases. The V and J ends lost 2 bases and 3 bases, in that order; junction bases with no gene match: 7. The V gene's germline CDR1 is MNHEY and CDR2 SVGAGI. This CDR3 comprises 15 residues. CDR3 DNA sequence: TGTGCCAGCAGTTACCGACCTGACAGGGTCTACGAGCAGTACTTC. Its protein is CASSYRPDRVYEQYF.

CDR3 DNA sequence: TGCGCCAGCAGCCTGGGACTGCTTACCGGGGAGCTGTTTTTT. This encodes CASSLGLLTGELFF. The rearrangement uses TRBV5-1 and TRBJ2-2; D might be TRBD2 (6 bases). The CDR3 is made up of 14 amino acids. Germline V gene lookup returns CDR1 SGHRS and CDR2 YFSETQ. V was pared by 4 bases and J by 5 bases, with 12 bases between.

The genes are TRBV15 and TRBJ2-3; no reliable D call. The length of the CDR3 is 15 residues. Germline assignment: CDR1 LNHNV and CDR2 YYDKDF (reference sequence). With 0 bases removed from V and 2 bases from J, the gap between germline ends came to 9 bases. For the CDR3, the DNA is TGTGCCACCAGCAGAGACCTAAAAGACACAGATACGCAGTATTTT. Translating it yields CATSRDLKDTDTQYF. Variable domain in full (rest from reference TRBV15 and TRBJ2-3): DAMVIQNPRYQVTQFGKPVTLSCSQTLNHNVMYWYQQKSSQAPKLLFHYYDKDFNNEADTPDNFQSRRPNTSFCFLDIRSPGLGDTAMYLCATSRDLKDTDTQYFGPGTRLTVL.

The DNA for the CDR3 is TGTGCCAGCAGCTCTTATCCGGGACAGGTCTATGGCTACACCTTC. Translated, it gives CASSSYPGQVYGYTF. The chain recombines TRBV7-3 with TRBJ1-2; 8 bases align to TRBD1. Germline V gene lookup returns CDR1 SGHTA and CDR2 FQGTGA. J gave up 4 bases and V 4 bases, and 8 bases lay outside the gene matches. The CDR3 extends over 15 amino acids.

The V gene is TRBV3-1 (or the pseudogene TRBV3-2), the J gene TRBJ2-1, with 7 bases identical to TRBD2. V trimming: 6 bases; J trimming: 2 bases; junction bases outside the gene matches: 4. CDR3 size: 14 residues. In germline, CDR1 is LGHDT, CDR2 YNNKEL (reference sequence). The CDR3 DNA reads TGTGCCAGCAGTACTAGCGAGACCTACAATGAGCAGTTCTTC. Encoded protein: CASSTSETYNEQFF.

The chain has TRBV19 and TRBJ2-3; 7 positions agree with TRBD1. V was clipped by 4 bases and J by 3 bases; unmatched bases: 7. CDR3 length: 15 residues. Germline values: CDR1 LNHDA, CDR2 SQIVND (reference sequence). The CDR3 DNA is TGTGCCAGTAGTAAACCCGGGACAGTGACAGATACGCAGTATTTT. It translates to CASSKPGTVTDTQYF.

V and J are TRBV24-1 and TRBJ2-3; 8 nucleotides align to TRBD2. The CDR3 is 16 residues long. The J segment lost 4 bases and the V segment lost 2 bases, leaving 7 bases of the junction unmatched. Germline V gene lookup returns CDR1 KGHDR and CDR2 SFDVKD. CDR3 nucleotides: TGTGCCACCAGTGATTGGGGACTAGTGCAATCAGATACGCAGTATTTT. This gives the protein CATSDWGLVQSDTQYF.

V is TRBV18 and J is TRBJ1-3; D gene ambiguous. Germline CDR1 is KGHSH and CDR2 is LQKENI. The V end lost 4 bases, the J end lost 0 bases, and 16 bases lay between the germline ends. The CDR3 covers 17 residues. For the CDR3, the DNA is TGTGCCAGCTCACTAATCCAGGATGCGGGCTCTGGAAACACCATATATTTT. Translation: CASSLIQDAGSGNTIYF. The full variable domain, its missing parts supplied by reference TRBV18 and TRBJ1-3, is NAGVMQNPRHLVRRRGQEARLRCSPMKGHSHVYWYRQLPEEGLKFMVYLQKENIIDESGMPKERFSAEFPKEGPSILRIQQVVRGDSAAYFCASSLIQDAGSGNTIYFGEGSWLTVV.

This chain connects TRBV5-1 to TRBJ1-1, with 11 nucleotides matching TRBD1. The trim removed 6 bases at V and 11 bases at J, leaving 9 bases unmatched. The CDR3 length is 13 residues. From germline, CDR1 is SGHRS and CDR2 YFSETQ. CDR3 loop: CASTRGQGEYAFF. The CDR3 coding sequence is TGCGCCAGCACAAGGGGACAGGGGGAATACGCTTTCTTT.

This rearrangement joins TRBV6-2 or TRBV6-3 to TRBJ1-1; TRBD1 aligns across 7 bases. Germline trimming cut 2 bases from V and 3 bases from J; bases unmatched to any gene: 3. The CDR3 spans 14 residues. Germline lookup yields CDR1 MNHEY and CDR2 SVGEGT. CDR3 residues: CASSYRGQDTEAFF. CDR3 nucleotide sequence: TGTGCCAGCAGTTACAGGGGGCAAGACACTGAAGCTTTCTTT.

In DNA form, the CDR3 reads TGTGCCATCAGTGAGATGCCTAGCGGGAGTACCTCGGAAGAGACCCAGTACTTC. It specifies CAISEMPSGSTSEETQYF. The V call is TRBV10-3, the J call TRBJ2-5; 10 nucleotides match TRBD2. This CDR3 region has 18 residues. V shed 2 bases, J shed 3 bases, and the junction held 12 bases outside the gene matches. Germline CDR1 ENHRY, CDR2 SYGVKD.

The V gene is TRBV28, the J gene TRBJ1-2; unclear D gene. CDR3 length equals 16 residues. V was trimmed by 3 bases and J by 8 bases, leaving 22 bases between them. Germline CDR1 is MDHEN and CDR2 is SYDVKM. The CDR3, as DNA: TGTGCCAGCAGTTTGACCCCTCAGACGGGTGTACGGGGCTACACCTTC. It specifies CASSLTPQTGVRGYTF.

This clone was detected a few times. J is TRBJ2-7 and V is TRBV5-1; 7 bases are shared with TRBD1. The germline V gene has CDR1 SGHRS and CDR2 YFSETQ. CDR3 length equals 13 residues. Trimming at V came to 2 bases and at J to 6 bases, leaving 5 bases not matched to a gene. The CDR3 DNA is TGCGCCAGCAGCTTCCCAGGGGGTTCCGAGCAGTACTTC. Translation gives CASSFPGGSEQYF.